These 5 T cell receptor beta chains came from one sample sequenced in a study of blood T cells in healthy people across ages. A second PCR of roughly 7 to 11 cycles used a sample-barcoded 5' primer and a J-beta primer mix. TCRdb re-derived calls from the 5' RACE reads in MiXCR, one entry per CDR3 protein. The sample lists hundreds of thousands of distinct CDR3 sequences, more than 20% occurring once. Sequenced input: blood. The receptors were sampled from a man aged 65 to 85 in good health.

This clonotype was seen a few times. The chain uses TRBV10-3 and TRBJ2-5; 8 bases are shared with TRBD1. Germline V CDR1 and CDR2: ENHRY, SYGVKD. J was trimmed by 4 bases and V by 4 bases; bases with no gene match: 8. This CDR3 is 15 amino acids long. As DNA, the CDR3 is TGTGCCATCAGTGGGACAGGGAACGGTAGAGAGACCCAGTACTTC. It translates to CAISGTGNGRETQYF.

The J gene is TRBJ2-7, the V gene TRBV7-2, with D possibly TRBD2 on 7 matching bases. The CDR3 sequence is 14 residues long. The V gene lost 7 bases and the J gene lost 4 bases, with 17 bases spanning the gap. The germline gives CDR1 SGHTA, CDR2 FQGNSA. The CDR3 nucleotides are TGTGCCAGCAACTTGGACGGGGGGCCGTACGAGCAGTACTTC. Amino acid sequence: CASNLDGGPYEQYF.

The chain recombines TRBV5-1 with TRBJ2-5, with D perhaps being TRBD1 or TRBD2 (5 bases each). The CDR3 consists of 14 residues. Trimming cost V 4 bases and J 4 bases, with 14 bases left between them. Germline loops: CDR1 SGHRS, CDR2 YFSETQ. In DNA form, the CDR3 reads TGCGCCAGCAGCCCGGGGCTAGATGTAGAGACCCAGTACTTC. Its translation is CASSPGLDVETQYF.

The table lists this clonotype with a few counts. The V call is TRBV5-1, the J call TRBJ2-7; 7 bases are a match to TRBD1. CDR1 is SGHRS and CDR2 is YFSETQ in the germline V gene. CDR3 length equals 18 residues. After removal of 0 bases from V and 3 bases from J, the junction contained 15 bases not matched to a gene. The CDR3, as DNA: TGCGCCAGCAGCTTGGCGTTCGCAGGGACAGCCGGCGGCTACGAGCAGTACTTC. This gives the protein CASSLAFAGTAGGYEQYF.

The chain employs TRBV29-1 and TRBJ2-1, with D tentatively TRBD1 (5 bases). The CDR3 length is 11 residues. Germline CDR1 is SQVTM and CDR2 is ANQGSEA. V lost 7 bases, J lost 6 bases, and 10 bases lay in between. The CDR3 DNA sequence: TGCAGCGACAATGACAGCAATGAGCAGTTCTTC. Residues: CSDNDSNEQFF.